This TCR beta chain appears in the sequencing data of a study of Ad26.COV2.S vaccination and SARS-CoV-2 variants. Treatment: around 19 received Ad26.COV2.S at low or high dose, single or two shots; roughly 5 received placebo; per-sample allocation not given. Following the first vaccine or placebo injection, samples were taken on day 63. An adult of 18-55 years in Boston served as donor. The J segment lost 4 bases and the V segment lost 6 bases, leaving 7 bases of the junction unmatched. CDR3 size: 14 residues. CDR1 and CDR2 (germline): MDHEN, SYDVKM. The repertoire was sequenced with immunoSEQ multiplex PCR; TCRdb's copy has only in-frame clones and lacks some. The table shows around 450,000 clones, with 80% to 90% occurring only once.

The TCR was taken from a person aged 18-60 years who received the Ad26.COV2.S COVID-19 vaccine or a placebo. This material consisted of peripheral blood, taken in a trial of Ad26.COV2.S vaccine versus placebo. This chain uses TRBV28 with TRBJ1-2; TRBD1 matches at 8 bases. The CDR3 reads CASRAPQGGYGYTF. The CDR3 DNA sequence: TGTGCCAGCAGAGCCCCACAGGGGGGCTATGGCTACACCTTC.